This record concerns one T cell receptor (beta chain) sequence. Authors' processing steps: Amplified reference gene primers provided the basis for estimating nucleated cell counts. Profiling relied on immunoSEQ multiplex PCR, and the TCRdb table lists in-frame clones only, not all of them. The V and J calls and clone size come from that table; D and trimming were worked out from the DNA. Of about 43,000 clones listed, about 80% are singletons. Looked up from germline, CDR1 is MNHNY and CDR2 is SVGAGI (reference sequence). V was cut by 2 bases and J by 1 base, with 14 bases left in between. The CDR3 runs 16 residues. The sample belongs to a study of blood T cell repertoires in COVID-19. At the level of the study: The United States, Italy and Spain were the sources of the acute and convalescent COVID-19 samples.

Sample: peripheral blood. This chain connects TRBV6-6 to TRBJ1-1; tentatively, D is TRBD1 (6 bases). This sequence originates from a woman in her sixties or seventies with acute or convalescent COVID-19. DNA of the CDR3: TGTGCCAGCAGTTACATGGCAGGGGCGGGGAACACTGAAGCTTTCTTT. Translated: CASSYMAGAGNTEAFF.